What follows are 19 T cell receptor beta chains derived from one specimen sequenced in a study of T cell responses to AZD1222 COVID-19 vaccine. Generated by immunoSEQ multiplex PCR, the TCRdb table keeps only in-frame clones and is missing some. The data contain about 100,000 clones, approximately 89% of them singletons. Sequencing used peripheral blood, obtained on day 0 of MenACWY control vaccination. Receptor source: an adult in good health.

The chain combines TRBV28 with TRBJ1-4, with D unresolved. The CDR3 length is 14 residues. V dropped 2 bases and J dropped 6 bases, with 10 bases sitting between them. Germline V gene data show CDR1 as MDHEN and CDR2 as SYDVKM. DNA for the CDR3: TGTGCCAGCAGTTTACCGGACCCTTATGAAAAACTGTTTTTT. Protein: CASSLPDPYEKLFF.

The rearrangement joins TRBV30 to TRBJ1-2; possibly TRBD1 for D (5 bases). Germline V CDR1 and CDR2: GTSNPN, SVGIG (reference sequence). Deletions cut 3 bases from V and 7 bases from J, with 12 bases between. The CDR3 runs 12 residues. Written as DNA, the CDR3 is TGTGCCTGGAGGCCGGGGCGGAGTGGCTACACCTTC. It specifies CAWRPGRSGYTF.

This clone was observed once. This chain joins TRBV19 and TRBJ1-5; D not certain. The length of the CDR3 is 13 residues. Germline V lookup: CDR1 LNHDA, CDR2 SQIVND (reference sequence). V was cut by 8 bases and J by 6 bases, with 14 bases left in between. This CDR3 is CASVRSVGQPQHF. CDR3 nucleotides: TGTGCCAGTGTAAGAAGCGTCGGTCAGCCCCAGCATTTT.

The V and J genes are TRBV6-4 and TRBJ2-1; D is unresolved. Germline CDR1 and CDR2: MRHNA and SNTAGT. Trimming stripped 2 bases from V and 6 bases from J, with 8 bases between. This CDR3 has 13 residues. The CDR3 loop is CASSDKFSNEQFF. The CDR3 coding sequence is TGTGCCAGCAGTGACAAGTTCTCCAATGAGCAGTTCTTC.

The chain employs TRBV4-3 and TRBJ2-1; perhaps TRBD1 as D (6 bases). In germline, CDR1 is LGHNA, CDR2 YSLEER. V lost 3 bases, J lost 9 bases, and 24 bases lay in between. The CDR3 consists of 17 residues. The CDR3, as DNA: TGCGCCAGCAGCCAGTCCCGGACCTTCTTGAGGGGGACTGAGCAGTTCTTC. This translates into CASSQSRTFLRGTEQFF.

The CDR3 here is CASSDRVSNQPQHF. The CDR3 nucleotides are TGTGCCAGCAGTGATCGGGTTAGCAATCAGCCCCAGCATTTT. The chain links TRBV2 to TRBJ1-5; D is ambiguous. V shed 3 bases and J shed 0 bases, with 6 bases lying between them. Germline-derived CDR1 and CDR2 are SNHLY and FYNNEI. There are 14 residues in the CDR3.

The V and J genes are TRBV5-5 and TRBJ1-3; D not certain. Per the germline V gene, CDR1 is SGHKS and CDR2 is YYEKEE (reference sequence). The CDR3 loop spans 14 amino acids. V gave up 3 bases and J gave up 1 base, with 8 bases separating them. CDR3: CASSSTYSGNTIYF. CDR3 nucleotide sequence: TGTGCCAGCAGCTCTACATATTCTGGAAACACCATATATTTT. The complete variable domain, with remaining parts taken from reference TRBV5-5 and TRBJ1-3, reads DAGVTQSPTHLIKTRGQQVTLRCSPISGHKSVSWYQQVLGQGPQFIFQYYEKEERGRGNFPDRFSARQFPNYSSELNVNALLLGDSALYLCASSSTYSGNTIYFGEGSWLTVV.

The chain couples TRBV5-1 to TRBJ1-1, with a tentative D call TRBD1 (5 bases). Germline lookup yields CDR1 SGHRS and CDR2 YFSETQ. The CDR3 length is 14 residues. V was trimmed by 3 bases and J by 3 bases, leaving 12 bases between them. The CDR3 loop reads CASSYLVGHTEAFF. CDR3 in DNA: TGCGCCAGCAGCTACCTGGTGGGGCACACTGAAGCTTTCTTT.

The CDR3 loop is CASSISGMVGTGVLNEQFF. CDR3 in DNA: TGTGCCAGTAGTATATCAGGAATGGTCGGGACAGGGGTACTAAATGAGCAGTTCTTC. V usage is TRBV19 and J usage is TRBJ2-1; 10 bases are shared with TRBD1. Losses at the gene ends were 2 bases for V and 7 bases for J; bases not matched to a gene: 17. CDR1 LNHDA and CDR2 SQIVND come from the germline V gene (reference sequence). The length of the CDR3 is 19 residues.

V gene TRBV10-2 combines with J gene TRBJ1-1, with unresolved D. This CDR3 region has 13 residues. V lost 7 bases, J lost 1 base, and 10 bases lay in between. From germline, CDR1 is WSHSY and CDR2 SAAADI. CDR3 DNA: TGCGCCAGCACTAGGGAGTGGAACACTGAAGCTTTCTTT. Its protein is CASTREWNTEAFF.

The genes are TRBV21-1 and TRBJ1-1; TRBD1, the table's D call, lacks a check against the DNA. TRBV21-1 is reported as a pseudogene. The CDR3 runs 14 residues. The CDR3, as DNA: TGTGCCAGCAGCAAAGGATGGGACAGCACTGAAGCTTTCTTT. Its protein is CASSKGWDSTEAFF.

The chain employs TRBV11-3 and TRBJ2-3; no firm D call. The CDR3 loop spans 16 amino acids. CDR1 and CDR2 (germline): SGHNT, YENEEA. V gave up 4 bases and J gave up 3 bases, with 17 bases separating them. CDR3 DNA sequence: TGTGCCAGCAGCTCCGCCTTTGGTGGGCAAACAGATACGCAGTATTTT. As protein: CASSSAFGGQTDTQYF.

V is TRBV4-2 and J is TRBJ2-1; 7 bases fit TRBD2. CDR1 and CDR2 (germline): LGHNA, YNFKEQ. Trimming removed 4 bases from V and 2 bases from J; junction bases left unmatched: 2. This CDR3 region has 14 residues. The CDR3 DNA reads TGTGCCAGCAGCCCTGGACTAGCCTACAATGAGCAGTTCTTC. Translation gives CASSPGLAYNEQFF.

The chain couples TRBV5-1 to TRBJ2-3; D is undetermined. V was pared by 0 bases and J by 6 bases, with 8 bases between. Germline V gene data show CDR1 as SGHRS and CDR2 as YFSETQ. The length of the CDR3 is 13 residues. The CDR3 is CASSLVLGDTQYF. The CDR3, as DNA: TGCGCCAGCAGCTTGGTCCTTGGGGATACGCAGTATTTT.

In DNA form, the CDR3 reads TGTGCCAGCGCTTGGACAGGGCAGTACGAGCAGTACTTC. Translated, it gives CASAWTGQYEQYF. This chain uses TRBV11-2 with TRBJ2-7, with TRBD1 matching 8 bases. Losses at the gene ends were 8 bases for V and 4 bases for J; bases not matched to a gene: 7. Per the germline V gene, CDR1 is SGHAT and CDR2 is FQNNGV. The length of the CDR3 is 13 residues. The full variable domain, in which reference TRBV11-2 and TRBJ2-7 provide the parts outside the CDR3, is EAGVAQSPRYKIIEKRQSVAFWCNPISGHATLYWYQQILGQGPKLLIQFQNNGVVDDSQLPKDRFSAERLKGVDSTLKIQPAKLEDSAVYLCASAWTGQYEQYFGPGTRLTVT.

The chain employs TRBV5-6 and TRBJ1-1; TRBD1 might be the D (6 bases). This CDR3 has 12 amino acids. From germline, CDR1 is SGHDT and CDR2 YYEEEE. Trimming shortened V by 4 bases and J by 8 bases, and 12 bases separated the two germline ends. The CDR3 DNA reads as TGTGCCAGCAGCAGATTACAGGGAGAAGCTTTCTTT. Translated: CASSRLQGEAFF.

The chain combines TRBV11-2 with TRBJ2-5; D is unresolved. The CDR3 loop spans 14 amino acids. CDR1 and CDR2 from the germline V gene are SGHAT and FQNNGV. V was shortened by 5 bases and J by 5 bases, with 15 bases between the two germline ends. CDR3 coding DNA: TGTGCCAGCAGCCTTAGATTGGGGTGGGAGACCCAGTACTTC. This translates into CASSLRLGWETQYF.

This rearrangement joins TRBV18 to TRBJ1-4, with D tentatively TRBD1 (6 bases). This CDR3 is 13 amino acids long. V was pared by 4 bases and J by 8 bases, with 11 bases between. Germline assignment: CDR1 KGHSH and CDR2 LQKENI. CDR3 loop: CASSQGENEKLFF. The CDR3 region has the DNA TGTGCCAGCTCACAGGGGGAGAACGAAAAACTGTTTTTT.

The rearrangement uses TRBV27 and TRBJ2-3; 11 bases map to TRBD2. The trim removed 0 bases at V and 4 bases at J, leaving 6 bases unmatched. The CDR3 sequence is 17 residues long. Germline assignment: CDR1 MNHEY and CDR2 SMNVEV (reference sequence). DNA of the CDR3: TGTGCCAGCAGTTTATCCCTTGCTAGCGGGGGGTCAGATACGCAGTATTTT. Residues: CASSLSLASGGSDTQYF.